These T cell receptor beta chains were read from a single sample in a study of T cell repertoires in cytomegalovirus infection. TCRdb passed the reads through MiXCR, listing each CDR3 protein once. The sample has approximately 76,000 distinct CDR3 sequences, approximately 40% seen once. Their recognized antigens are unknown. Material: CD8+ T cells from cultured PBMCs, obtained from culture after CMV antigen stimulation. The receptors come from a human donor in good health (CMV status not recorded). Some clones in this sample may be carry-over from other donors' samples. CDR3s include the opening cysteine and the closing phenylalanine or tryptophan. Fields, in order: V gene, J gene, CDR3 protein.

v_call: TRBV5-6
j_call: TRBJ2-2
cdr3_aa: CASSLGPSGATGELFF

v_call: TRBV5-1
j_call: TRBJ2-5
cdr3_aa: CASSPDSEYQETQYF

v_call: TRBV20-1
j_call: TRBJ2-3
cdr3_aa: CSARLLAGGLPDTQYF

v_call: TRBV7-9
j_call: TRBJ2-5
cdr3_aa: CASSLSDTQETQYF

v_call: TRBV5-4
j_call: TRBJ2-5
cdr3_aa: CASSLLSDQETQYF

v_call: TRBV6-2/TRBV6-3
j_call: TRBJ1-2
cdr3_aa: CASSYRGESYGYTF

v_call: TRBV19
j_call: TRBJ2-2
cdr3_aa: CASSLIGGDWNTGELFF

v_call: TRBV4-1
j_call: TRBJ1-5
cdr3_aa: CASSQGGYSNQPQHF

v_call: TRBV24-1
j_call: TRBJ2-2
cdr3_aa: CATGVVNTGELFF

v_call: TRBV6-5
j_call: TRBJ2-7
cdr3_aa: CASSFDTHEQYF

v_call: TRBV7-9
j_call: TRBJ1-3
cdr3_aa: CASNPGGGEHSGNTIYF

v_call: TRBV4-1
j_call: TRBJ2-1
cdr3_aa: CASSPPGLDYNEQFF

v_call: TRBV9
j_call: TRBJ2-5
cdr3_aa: CASSPTGSGGGVNQETQYF

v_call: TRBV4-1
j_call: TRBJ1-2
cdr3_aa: CASSQIANYGYTF

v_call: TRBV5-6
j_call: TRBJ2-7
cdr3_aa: CASSLDASNEQYF

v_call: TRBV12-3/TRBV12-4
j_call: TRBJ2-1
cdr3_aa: CASSDVRGVGQFF

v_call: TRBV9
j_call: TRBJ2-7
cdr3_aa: CASSDNRGKEQYF

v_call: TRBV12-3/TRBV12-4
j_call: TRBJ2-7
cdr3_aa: CASSYRVTRQYF

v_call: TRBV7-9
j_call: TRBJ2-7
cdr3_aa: CASSLAPTYEQYF

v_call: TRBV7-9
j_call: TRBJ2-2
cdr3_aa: CASSTGLAGAHSAGELFF

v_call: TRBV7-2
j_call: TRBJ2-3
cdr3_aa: CASSSRQGGTDTQYF

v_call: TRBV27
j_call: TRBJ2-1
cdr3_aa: CASSLSPLAGLSGNEQFF

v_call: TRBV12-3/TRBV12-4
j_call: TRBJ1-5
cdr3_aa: CASSLGPGNQPQHF

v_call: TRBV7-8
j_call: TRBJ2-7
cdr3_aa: CANSLDPAYEQYF

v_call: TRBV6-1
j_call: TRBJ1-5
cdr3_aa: CASRRTGGTYSNQPQHF

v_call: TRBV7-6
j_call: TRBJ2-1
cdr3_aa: CASSPVGFSYNEQFF

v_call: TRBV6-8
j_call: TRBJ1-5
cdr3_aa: CASSRRSGSNQPQHF

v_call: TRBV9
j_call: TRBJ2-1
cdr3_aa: CASSVVSEWSSYNAQFF

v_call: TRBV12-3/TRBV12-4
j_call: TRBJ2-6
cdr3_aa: CATFGTGDSGANVLTF

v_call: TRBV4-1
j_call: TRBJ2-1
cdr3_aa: CASSPTSGDYNEQFF

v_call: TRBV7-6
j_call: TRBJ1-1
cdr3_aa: CASSLGGQENTEAFF

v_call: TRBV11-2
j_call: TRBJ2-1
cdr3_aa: CASSLWFSTTPFDEQFF

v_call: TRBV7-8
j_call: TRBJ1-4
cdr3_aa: CASSLQGGSGEKLFF

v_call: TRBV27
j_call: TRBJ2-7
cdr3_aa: CASSLSGSKNEQYF

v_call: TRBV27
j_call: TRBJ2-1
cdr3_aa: CASGSGSYNEQFF

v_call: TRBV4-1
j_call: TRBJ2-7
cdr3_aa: CASSQTIPGQGTKDGEQYF

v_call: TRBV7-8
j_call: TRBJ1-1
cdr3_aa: CASSLQGLNTEAFF

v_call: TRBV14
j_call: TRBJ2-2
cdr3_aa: CASSHLRFATDTGELFF

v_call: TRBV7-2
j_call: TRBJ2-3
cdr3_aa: CASSGLAGLNTQYF

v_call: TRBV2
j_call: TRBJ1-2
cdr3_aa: CASRRDSTNYGYTF

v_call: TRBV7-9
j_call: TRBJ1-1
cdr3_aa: CASHTGPEAFF

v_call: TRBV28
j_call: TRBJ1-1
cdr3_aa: CASSPIRRGPMNTEAFF

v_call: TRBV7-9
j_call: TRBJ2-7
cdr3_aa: CASSSPGYEQYF

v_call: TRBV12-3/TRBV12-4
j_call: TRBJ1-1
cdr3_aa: CASSLVTPAAEAFF

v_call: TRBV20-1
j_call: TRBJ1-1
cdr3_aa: CSARDLPGAFF

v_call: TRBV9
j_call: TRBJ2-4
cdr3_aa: CASSVAGRGDIQYF

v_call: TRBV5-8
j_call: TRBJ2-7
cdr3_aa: CASSLPGGGYEQYF

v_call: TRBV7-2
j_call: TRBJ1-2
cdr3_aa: CASSLSAASNYGYTF

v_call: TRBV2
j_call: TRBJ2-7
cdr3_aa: CASTGRTYEQYF

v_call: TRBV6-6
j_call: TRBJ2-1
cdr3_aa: CASSYSGQNNEQFF

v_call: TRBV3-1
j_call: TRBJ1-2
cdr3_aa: CASSQAAGSYGYTF

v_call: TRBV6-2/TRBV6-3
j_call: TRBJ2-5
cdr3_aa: CASSYSQTGQETQYF